The 30 T cell receptor beta chains below all came from one sample that was sequenced in a study of CD8 T cells in ankylosing spondylitis. No antigen has been assigned to these receptors. TCRdb reprocessed the 5' RACE reads via MiXCR and lists one record per CDR3 protein. Here the sample spans hundreds of thousands of distinct CDR3 sequences, more than 15% being singletons. Study-wide points: There was a TCR beta motif, made of 7 to 9 highly homologous variants, that appeared characteristic of ankylosing spondylitis blood.

Material for sequencing was blood, either unsorted or a sorted T cell fraction (not recorded which). The receptors were gathered from a male donor with ankylosing spondylitis.

The chain joins TRBV5-1 to TRBJ2-6, with D unclear. The CDR3 runs 20 residues. Between the trimmed V and J ends, which lost 1 base and 0 bases, there was a span of 20 bases. In germline, CDR1 is SGHRS, CDR2 YFSETQ. The CDR3 reads CASSLSPQASMISGANVLTF. In nucleotides, the CDR3 is TGCGCCAGCAGCTTGTCGCCCCAGGCCTCAATGATCTCTGGGGCCAACGTCCTGACTTTC.

This clonotype was observed many times. The chain carries TRBV12-3 or TRBV12-4 and TRBJ1-5; tentatively, D is TRBD1 (5 bases). V dropped 3 bases and J dropped 2 bases, with 14 bases sitting between them. The CDR3 is 16 residues long. Written as DNA, the CDR3 is TGTGCCAGCAGTTTCGGGGGGGTTTTGGGCAATCAGCCCCAGCATTTT. Encoded protein: CASSFGGVLGNQPQHF.

The chain joins TRBV10-3 to TRBJ2-7; 8 positions agree with TRBD2. V shed 4 bases, J shed 4 bases, and the junction held 6 bases outside the gene matches. This CDR3 is 14 amino acids long. Germline CDR1 reads ENHRY; CDR2 reads SYGVKD. CDR3 protein: CAISGPSGSYEQYF. CDR3 nucleotide sequence: TGTGCCATCAGTGGTCCTAGCGGGTCGTACGAGCAGTACTTC.

The CDR3 is CASSLGLSGANNEQFF. DNA for the CDR3: TGTGCCAGCAGCTTAGGACTTAGCGGGGCTAACAATGAGCAGTTCTTC. The chain combines TRBV11-3 with TRBJ2-1, with 8 bases that match TRBD2. The V and J ends lost 1 base and 5 bases, in that order; junction bases with no gene match: 7. The CDR3 totals 16 residues. Germline values: CDR1 SGHNT, CDR2 YENEEA.

This clonotype showed up many times. This chain joins TRBV12-3 or TRBV12-4 and TRBJ2-1, with 10 bases matching TRBD1. The CDR3 totals 16 residues. The junction had 9 bases not matched to a gene; V was cut back by 6 bases and J by 4 bases. CDR3 sequence reads: CASSSRQGAGYNEQFF. CDR3 DNA: TGTGCCAGCAGCAGTAGACAGGGGGCAGGTTACAATGAGCAGTTCTTC.

This clonotype was observed a handful of times. V is TRBV6-1 and J is TRBJ1-1, with D maybe TRBD1 (6 bases). The CDR3 is 16 amino acids. V lost 2 bases and J 7 bases, leaving 20 bases between the germline ends. CDR1 MNHNS and CDR2 SASEGT come from the germline V gene. For the CDR3, the DNA is TGTGCCAGCAGTGAACCGGGGGGGGCCCGGGGCGGTGAAGCTTTCTTT. This sequence encodes CASSEPGGARGGEAFF.

The rearrangement links TRBV20-1 to TRBJ2-1; possible D gene TRBD2, 5 bases. V dropped 1 base and J dropped 7 bases, with 11 bases sitting between them. Germline CDR1 DFQATT, CDR2 SNEGSKA (reference sequence). The length of the CDR3 is 13 residues. CDR3 DNA sequence: TGCAGTGCTAGAGCACGGAGGCGGAATGAGCAGTTCTTC. It codes for CSARARRRNEQFF.

This clonotype was picked up a small number of times. The rearrangement links TRBV4-2 to TRBJ1-2; D gene uncertain. The CDR3 is 15 amino acids. CDR1 is LGHNA, CDR2 YNFKEQ, per germline. Trimming left V 0 bases short and J 0 bases short, with 8 bases between. CDR3 sequence reads: CASSQDRTANYGYTF. As DNA, the CDR3 is TGTGCCAGCAGCCAAGATAGAACAGCTAACTATGGCTACACCTTC.

The rearrangement links TRBV12-3 or TRBV12-4 to TRBJ1-2; TRBD1 matches 11 bases. Losses at the gene ends were 5 bases for V and 4 bases for J; bases not matched to a gene: 3. This CDR3 comprises 14 residues. The CDR3 loop reads CASSRTGGRYGYTF. Here the CDR3 DNA reads TGTGCCAGCAGTAGGACAGGGGGCCGCTATGGCTACACCTTC.

J is TRBJ1-1 and V is TRBV3-1, with TRBD1 identical over 7 bases. Trimming cost V 6 bases and J 4 bases; bases outside gene matches: 5. The CDR3 spans 13 residues. The germline CDR1 and CDR2 sequences are LGHDT and YNNKEL (reference sequence). The CDR3 loop is CASRETGFTEAFF. The CDR3 coding sequence is TGTGCCAGCAGAGAGACAGGGTTCACTGAAGCTTTCTTT.

A few counts support this clonotype. The CDR3: CASRDRAATGYGYTF. In nucleotides, the CDR3 is TGTGCCAGCCGGGACAGGGCCGCCACGGGCTATGGCTACACCTTC. The genes are TRBV27 and TRBJ1-2; the match to TRBD1 covers 9 bases. This CDR3 region has 15 residues. In germline, CDR1 is MNHEY, CDR2 SMNVEV (reference sequence). V lost 8 bases, J lost 4 bases, and 11 bases stayed unmatched.

This clonotype showed up just a few times. The rearrangement joins TRBV27 to TRBJ2-3; 8 nucleotides agree with TRBD1. Trimming took 5 bases from V and 5 from J; bases not matched to a gene: 9. The CDR3 covers 15 residues. Per the germline V gene, CDR1 is MNHEY and CDR2 is SMNVEV (reference sequence). The CDR3 region has the DNA TGTGCCAGCAGTCCCCGGACAGGGTCTGGAGATACGCAGTATTTT. Translated: CASSPRTGSGDTQYF.

The chain couples TRBV7-2 to TRBJ2-1; no definite D call. This CDR3 comprises 16 residues. The V end was cut by 2 bases, the J end by 1 base, with 12 bases between. Germline values: CDR1 SGHTA, CDR2 FQGNSA. The CDR3 sequence is CASSLMGSRSYNEQFF. The CDR3 nucleotides read TGTGCCAGCAGCTTAATGGGCTCAAGGTCCTACAATGAGCAGTTCTTC.

This chain links TRBV6-2 or TRBV6-3 with TRBJ2-3; maybe TRBD2 (6 bases). This CDR3 contains 13 residues. CDR1 and CDR2 (germline): MNHEY, SVGEGT. Deletions cut 8 bases from V and 1 base from J, with 10 bases between. The CDR3 reads CASVLAGTDTQYF. CDR3 DNA sequence: TGTGCCAGCGTACTAGCAGGCACAGATACGCAGTATTTT.

This clonotype has just a few counts. The V and J genes are TRBV10-2 and TRBJ1-6; D unresolved. With 2 bases removed from V and 8 bases from J, the gap between germline ends came to 10 bases. From germline, CDR1 is WSHSY and CDR2 SAAADI. This CDR3 has 14 amino acids. The CDR3 region has the DNA TGCGCCAGCAGTGAGCCCAGCGGGGATTCACCCCTCCACTTT. Translated, it gives CASSEPSGDSPLHF.

To note about this clonotype: One end of the junction fails to match germline, which may point to a read error. The chain couples TRBV3-1 to TRBJ2-5; TRBD2 is a possible D gene (5 bases). There are 14 residues in the CDR3. Per the germline V gene, CDR1 is LGHDT and CDR2 is YNNKEL (reference sequence). For the CDR3, the DNA is TGTGCCAGCAGCCAAGAAGGCGGAAGGGAGACCCATTACTTC. Protein: CASSQEGGRETHYF.

This clonotype was counted a few times. This rearrangement joins TRBV18 to TRBJ2-5, with D possibly matching TRBD1 (5 bases). The length of the CDR3 is 15 residues. The ends were cut back, 1 base at V and 0 bases at J, with 9 bases in the middle. Germline CDR1 reads KGHSH; CDR2 reads LQKENI. The CDR3 is CASSPLTGNQETQYF. The CDR3 bases are TGTGCCAGCTCACCACTAACAGGCAACCAAGAGACCCAGTACTTC.

In this sample, this clonotype turned up a few times. The J gene is TRBJ1-3, the V gene TRBV30; tentatively, D is TRBD1 (6 bases). V was shortened by 0 bases and J by 0 bases, with 15 bases between the two germline ends. CDR3 length equals 17 residues. Germline CDR1 is GTSNPN and CDR2 is SVGIG (reference sequence). The CDR3 protein is CAWSVIGQIRSGNTIYF. For the CDR3, the DNA is TGTGCCTGGAGTGTCATCGGACAGATCCGCTCTGGAAACACCATATATTTT.

The rearrangement uses TRBV10-3 and TRBJ2-5; 10 nucleotides line up with TRBD2. The J segment lost 3 bases and the V segment lost 4 bases, leaving 5 bases of the junction unmatched. CDR1 is ENHRY, CDR2 SYGVKD, per germline. CDR3 length: 15 residues. CDR3 sequence (DNA): TGTGCCATCAGTGGAGCGGGAGGGGGTGAAGAGACCCAGTACTTC. Its translation: CAISGAGGGEETQYF.

This clonotype was counted only a few times. This chain uses TRBV6-5 with TRBJ1-4, with D tentatively TRBD1 (5 bases). Looked up from germline, CDR1 is MNHEY and CDR2 is SVGAGI. Trimming cost V 4 bases and J 0 bases, with 15 bases left between them. The length of the CDR3 is 17 residues. The CDR3 here is CASSSARATTTNEKLFF. The CDR3 DNA reads TGTGCCAGCAGTTCCGCCAGGGCCACCACAACTAATGAAAAACTGTTTTTT.

This clonotype was observed at least ten times. The chain is built from TRBV5-1 and TRBJ1-2; TRBD1 aligns across 7 bases. With V trimmed by 2 bases and J by 4 bases, 5 bases remained unmatched. The length of the CDR3 is 14 residues. The V gene's germline CDR1 is SGHRS and CDR2 YFSETQ. The DNA of the CDR3 is TGCGCCAGCAGCTTCCGACAGGGCGGCTATGGCTACACCTTC. Its translation: CASSFRQGGYGYTF.

Many counts were recorded for this clonotype. This sequence joins TRBV5-1 and TRBJ2-7; a possible D gene is TRBD2 (5 bases). V lost 1 base, J lost 5 bases, and 16 bases lay in between. Germline V gives CDR1 SGHRS, CDR2 YFSETQ. The CDR3 is made up of 15 amino acids. Here the CDR3 DNA reads TGCGCCAGCAGCTTGAGTACTACGGCCGGGAACGAGCAGTACTTC. This gives the protein CASSLSTTAGNEQYF.

The chain is built from TRBV6-5 and TRBJ2-5; D remains ambiguous. The V end lost 4 bases, the J end lost 3 bases, and 6 bases lay between the germline ends. From germline, CDR1 is MNHEY and CDR2 SVGAGI. This CDR3 spans 12 amino acids. The CDR3 coding sequence is TGTGCCAGCAGTTCTAGTAAAGAGACCCAGTACTTC. This codes for CASSSSKETQYF.

This clonotype was recorded many times. The chain combines TRBV13 with TRBJ2-3; D gene unclear. V lost 5 bases and J 1 base, leaving 4 bases between the germline ends. CDR1 and CDR2 (germline): PRHDT, FYEKMQ (reference sequence). The CDR3 runs to 12 residues. The CDR3 DNA follows: TGTGCCAGCAGCGGGGGCACAGATACGCAGTATTTT. The encoded protein is CASSGGTDTQYF.

Only a few counts were recorded for this clonotype. The chain has TRBV20-1 and TRBJ1-5, with no clear D. Germline CDR1 and CDR2: DFQATT and SNEGSKA (reference sequence). V lost 0 bases and J 1 base, leaving 10 bases between the germline ends. The CDR3 loop spans 15 amino acids. CDR3 bases: TGCAGTGCTAGAGATGGTCGGAGGAGCAATCAGCCCCAGCATTTT. Its translation is CSARDGRRSNQPQHF.

The chain uses TRBV27 and TRBJ2-3; 8 positions match TRBD2. Trimming took 6 bases from V and 4 from J; bases not matched to a gene: 6. Germline CDR1 MNHEY, CDR2 SMNVEV (reference sequence). CDR3 size: 14 residues. CDR3: CASRSGGIADTQYF. The CDR3 coding sequence is TGTGCCAGCAGATCGGGGGGGATAGCAGATACGCAGTATTTT.

The V gene is TRBV20-1, the J gene TRBJ2-7; D is ambiguous. The CDR3 covers 11 residues. Trimming removed 5 bases from V and 6 bases from J, with 11 bases in between. Germline CDR1 is DFQATT and CDR2 is SNEGSKA (reference sequence). The chain's CDR3 is CSAAAGLEQYF. CDR3 coding DNA: TGCAGTGCTGCGGCTGGCCTCGAGCAGTACTTC.

The V call is TRBV2, the J call TRBJ2-4; 10 positions agree with TRBD1. The V gene's germline CDR1 is SNHLY and CDR2 FYNNEI. This CDR3 has 16 amino acids. Losses at the gene ends were 3 bases for V and 3 bases for J; bases not matched to a gene: 5. The CDR3 region is CASSEGQGIVKNIQYF. CDR3 in DNA: TGTGCCAGCAGTGAGGGACAGGGGATAGTCAAAAACATTCAGTACTTC.

The rearrangement uses TRBV7-2 and TRBJ2-7; D ambiguous. The CDR3 spans 14 residues. CDR1 SGHTA and CDR2 FQGNSA come from the germline V gene. Trimming pared 5 bases from V and 2 bases from J, leaving 13 bases between. CDR3 coding DNA: TGTGCCAGCAGCACCAAGGTGGGGACCTACGAGCAGTACTTC. It yields the protein CASSTKVGTYEQYF. Complete variable domain (other parts from reference TRBV7-2 and TRBJ2-7): GAGVSQSPSNKVTEKGKDVELRCDPISGHTALYWYRQSLGQGLEFLIYFQGNSAPDKSGLPSDRFSAERTGGSVSTLTIQRTQQEDSAVYLCASSTKVGTYEQYFGPGTRLTVT.

The chain is built from TRBV3-1 and TRBJ1-2; D is perhaps TRBD1 (5 bases). This CDR3 is built from 14 residues. Germline CDR1 LGHDT, CDR2 YNNKEL (reference sequence). Trimming left V 0 bases short and J 7 bases short, with 12 bases between. CDR3 coding DNA: TGTGCCAGCAGCCAAGAAGGGCGGGGGATTGGCTACACCTTC. Translating gives CASSQEGRGIGYTF.